This TCR beta chain is from a study of blood T cell repertoires in COVID-19. The table came from immunoSEQ multiplex PCR; TCRdb's copy has only in-frame clones and leaves some out. The sample consists of more than 140,000 clones, 70% to 90% of them appearing once. The germline CDR1 and CDR2 sequences are LNHDA and SQIVND (reference sequence). The V and J ends lost 9 bases and 2 bases respectively, with 20 bases between them. CDR3 length: 16 amino acids. The J gene is TRBJ1-5, the V gene TRBV19, with a tentative D call TRBD1 (6 bases). The sequenced material came from peripheral blood. This clonotype originated in a woman in her sixties or seventies with acute or convalescent COVID-19. CDR3: CASSDRGGAGNQPQHF. The DNA for the CDR3 is TGTGCCAGCAGTGATAGGGGGGGGGCCGGCAATCAGCCCCAGCATTTT.